Below are 28 T cell receptor beta chains sequenced from a single sample in a study of control samples from healthy donors and cancer patients. Generated by immunoSEQ multiplex PCR, the TCRdb table keeps only in-frame clones and is missing some. The repertoire holds about 140,000 clones, with roughly nine tenths as singletons. The sample comprised blood. These receptors came from a man under 40 in good health.

J is TRBJ2-5 and V is TRBV7-9; D unclear. Per the germline V gene, CDR1 is SEHNR and CDR2 is FQNEAQ (reference sequence). The CDR3 contains 14 residues. V shed 3 bases and J shed 6 bases, with 14 bases lying between them. In DNA, the CDR3 is TGTGCCAGCAGCTTTATTTCCGCGGCAAAGACCCAGTACTTC. Amino acids: CASSFISAAKTQYF. Based on the CDR3 plus reference TRBV7-9 and TRBJ2-5, the full variable domain is DTGVSQNPRHKITKRGQNVTFRCDPISEHNRLYWYRQTLGQGPEFLTYFQNEAQLEKSRLLSDRFSAERPKGSFSTLEIQRTEQGDSAMYLCASSFISAAKTQYFGPGTRLLVL.

The chain links TRBV2 to TRBJ1-2; D is ambiguous. Germline V gene sequence: CDR1 SNHLY, CDR2 FYNNEI. V was pared by 4 bases and J by 2 bases, with 2 bases between. The CDR3 has 11 residues. CDR3 region: CASSANYGYTF. CDR3 coding DNA: TGTGCCAGCAGTGCCAACTATGGCTACACCTTC.

V gene TRBV19 combines with J gene TRBJ2-5; the match to TRBD1 covers 7 bases. Germline loops: CDR1 LNHDA, CDR2 SQIVND (reference sequence). With 9 bases clipped from V and 4 bases from J, the junction kept 14 bases outside the gene matches. This CDR3 is built from 15 residues. The CDR3 DNA follows: TGTGCCAGAGGCCATAAGGGGGCCAGTACAGAGACCCAGTACTTC. It specifies CARGHKGASTETQYF.

This chain links TRBV7-6 with TRBJ2-5; 11 bases match TRBD2. The CDR3 totals 15 residues. The germline CDR1 and CDR2 sequences are SGHVS and FNYEAQ. The J segment lost 3 bases and the V segment lost 4 bases, leaving 4 bases of the junction unmatched. The CDR3 DNA reads TGTGCCAGCAGCTCGACTAGCGGGGTCGAAGAGACCCAGTACTTC. Its protein product is CASSSTSGVEETQYF.

The J gene is TRBJ2-3, the V gene TRBV9; 8 positions agree with TRBD2. J lost 3 bases, V lost 0 bases, and 12 bases had no gene match. Germline V gene sequence: CDR1 SGDLS, CDR2 YYNGEE. The CDR3 has 18 amino acids. In DNA, the CDR3 is TGTGCCAGCAGCGTAGGTCCCCTAGCGGGTTGGAAAACAGATACGCAGTATTTT. Protein product: CASSVGPLAGWKTDTQYF. The variable domain in full, with the rest retrieved from reference TRBV9 and TRBJ2-3, is DSGVTQTPKHLITATGQRVTLRCSPRSGDLSVYWYQQSLDQGLQFLIQYYNGEERAKGNILERFSAQQFPDLHSELNLSSLELGDSALYFCASSVGPLAGWKTDTQYFGPGTRLTVL.

V gene TRBV24-1 combines with J gene TRBJ1-1; D is perhaps TRBD1 (6 bases). The germline CDR1 and CDR2 sequences are KGHDR and SFDVKD. V lost 4 bases and J lost 6, with 11 bases in between. The CDR3 loop spans 13 amino acids. The CDR3 sequence: CATSETGFPEAFF. The DNA of the CDR3 is TGTGCCACCAGTGAAACAGGGTTCCCTGAAGCTTTCTTT.

The rearrangement joins TRBV9 to TRBJ2-2; D remains unclear. V was pared by 0 bases and J by 2 bases, with 8 bases between. The CDR3 consists of 15 residues. Germline V CDR1 and CDR2: SGDLS, YYNGEE. The CDR3 protein is CASSVALSNTGELFF. In nucleotides, the CDR3 is TGTGCCAGCAGCGTAGCCCTATCCAACACCGGGGAGCTGTTTTTT. Full variable domain (outside the CDR3, taken from reference TRBV9 and TRBJ2-2): DSGVTQTPKHLITATGQRVTLRCSPRSGDLSVYWYQQSLDQGLQFLIQYYNGEERAKGNILERFSAQQFPDLHSELNLSSLELGDSALYFCASSVALSNTGELFFGEGSRLTVL.

CDR3 bases: TGTGCCACCAGTGATGCGACAGGGGGCGTAGGCGGGGAGCTGTTTTTT. It codes for CATSDATGGVGGELFF. The rearrangement links TRBV24-1 to TRBJ2-2, with 10 bases aligning to TRBD1. The CDR3 is 16 residues long. The V and J ends lost 3 bases and 7 bases, in that order; junction bases with no gene match: 7. Germline V gene data show CDR1 as KGHDR and CDR2 as SFDVKD.

V is TRBV7-9 and J is TRBJ2-5; 9 bases align to TRBD1. The CDR3 length is 13 residues. CDR1 SEHNR and CDR2 FQNEAQ come from the germline V gene (reference sequence). V trimming: 6 bases; J trimming: 4 bases; junction bases outside the gene matches: 3. In nucleotides, the CDR3 is TGTGCCAGCAGTGCGACAGGGGGAGAGACCCAGTACTTC. It translates to CASSATGGETQYF.

The CDR3 region is CASSSFSGGYQETQYF. In nucleotides, the CDR3 is TGTGCCAGTAGCTCCTTTAGCGGGGGGTACCAAGAGACCCAGTACTTC. The chain carries TRBV19 and TRBJ2-5; 10 nucleotides line up with TRBD2. This CDR3 is built from 16 residues. With V trimmed by 6 bases and J by 0 bases, 7 bases remained unmatched. Germline values: CDR1 LNHDA, CDR2 SQIVND (reference sequence).

The chain joins TRBV3-1 (or the pseudogene TRBV3-2) to TRBJ1-6; weak D call: TRBD1 (6 bases). The V end lost 3 bases, the J end lost 9 bases, and 12 bases lay between the germline ends. Germline V gene sequence: CDR1 LGHDT, CDR2 YNNKEL (reference sequence). The CDR3 extends over 14 amino acids. CDR3 nucleotide sequence: TGTGCCAGCAGCCACAGGGGTGAGAGTTCACCCCTCCACTTT. Translation: CASSHRGESSPLHF.

The gene calls are TRBV18 and TRBJ1-2; no firm D call. The CDR3 is made up of 14 amino acids. Deletions cut 2 bases from V and 1 base from J, with 8 bases between. Germline V gene lookup returns CDR1 KGHSH and CDR2 LQKENI. CDR3 protein: CASSPSAVNYGYTF. CDR3 coding DNA: TGTGCCAGCTCACCATCCGCAGTTAACTATGGCTACACCTTC.

V and J are TRBV12-3 or TRBV12-4 and TRBJ2-5; D is unresolved. V was clipped by 2 bases and J by 2 bases, with 6 bases between them. CDR3 length: 13 amino acids. In DNA form, the CDR3 reads TGTGCCAGCAGTTTAAACGGGCAAGAGACCCAGTACTTC. Amino acids: CASSLNGQETQYF.

The rearrangement uses TRBV3-1 (or the pseudogene TRBV3-2) and TRBJ2-7, with 7 bases that match TRBD1. Germline V CDR1 and CDR2: LGHDT, YNNKEL (reference sequence). The CDR3 sequence is 14 residues long. V lost 4 bases, J lost 2 bases, and 5 bases stayed unmatched. The DNA of the CDR3 is TGTGCCAGCAGCCTATTTGGACAGGCCTACGAGCAGTACTTC. It encodes CASSLFGQAYEQYF.

Turning to this clone: Other DNA sequences in the same sample also yield this CDR3. V is TRBV2 and J is TRBJ2-7, with 8 bases identical to TRBD2. Germline V gene lookup returns CDR1 SNHLY and CDR2 FYNNEI. The CDR3 runs 15 residues. With 5 bases clipped from V and 3 bases from J, the junction kept 9 bases outside the gene matches. This chain's CDR3 is CASSPRSGGSYEQYF. CDR3 nucleotide sequence: TGTGCCAGCAGTCCCCGTTCGGGGGGGAGCTACGAGCAGTACTTC.

The chain employs TRBV4-3 and TRBJ1-2; TRBD1 agrees at 8 bases. This CDR3 is built from 16 residues. The V gene end was trimmed by 3 bases and the J gene end by 6 bases; junction bases not matched to a gene: 12. In germline, CDR1 is LGHNA, CDR2 YSLEER. The CDR3: CASSHTGQGRGNGYTF. In nucleotides, the CDR3 is TGCGCCAGCAGCCATACCGGACAGGGCCGAGGAAATGGCTACACCTTC.

This rearrangement joins TRBV5-4 to TRBJ2-2, with a tentative D call TRBD2 (6 bases). V was shortened by 2 bases and J by 8 bases, with 13 bases between the two germline ends. This CDR3 is 14 amino acids long. Germline CDR1 SGHNT, CDR2 YYREEE (reference sequence). The CDR3 region is CASSFNRGKGELFF. The DNA of the CDR3 is TGTGCCAGCAGCTTTAATCGGGGGAAAGGGGAGCTGTTTTTT.

This clone was observed once. The chain combines TRBV5-1 with TRBJ2-7, with 7 bases that match TRBD1. The CDR3 sequence is 13 residues long. With V trimmed by 2 bases and J by 7 bases, 6 bases remained unmatched. Germline V gene sequence: CDR1 SGHRS, CDR2 YFSETQ. As DNA, the CDR3 is TGCGCCAGCAGCTTTGAGGGGGCAAGGGAGCAGTACTTC. Translated: CASSFEGAREQYF. The whole variable domain, remainder taken from reference TRBV5-1 and TRBJ2-7, is KAGVTQTPRYLIKTRGQQVTLSCSPISGHRSVSWYQQTPGQGLQFLFEYFSETQRNKGNFPGRFSGRQFSNSRSEMNVSTLELGDSALYLCASSFEGAREQYFGPGTRLTVT.

The chain uses TRBV7-3 and TRBJ2-2; no clear D. The CDR3 covers 13 residues. V lost 3 bases and J lost 8, with 10 bases in between. Per germline, CDR1 SGHTA and CDR2 FQGTGA. The CDR3 nucleotides are TGTGCCAGCAGCTTCGGCACCCCAGGGGAGCTGTTTTTT. As protein: CASSFGTPGELFF. The whole variable domain, remainder taken from reference TRBV7-3 and TRBJ2-2, is GAGVSQTPSNKVTEKGKYVELRCDPISGHTALYWYRQSLGQGPEFLIYFQGTGAADDSGLPNDRFFAVRPEGSVSTLKIQRTERGDSAVYLCASSFGTPGELFFGEGSRLTVL.

The chain links TRBV6-2 or TRBV6-3 to TRBJ1-5; no clear D gene. V lost 2 bases to trimming and J lost 3 bases, with 11 bases between them. The CDR3 runs 15 residues. Germline V gene data show CDR1 as MNHEY and CDR2 as SVGEGT. CDR3: CASSYGQTYNQPQHF. In DNA, the CDR3 is TGTGCCAGCAGTTACGGGCAGACGTACAATCAGCCCCAGCATTTT.

The chain carries TRBV9 and TRBJ2-1, with D unresolved. Looked up from germline, CDR1 is SGDLS and CDR2 is YYNGEE. The V gene lost 0 bases and the J gene lost 0 bases, with 7 bases spanning the gap. The CDR3 contains 15 residues. This CDR3 is CASSVVPSSYNEQFF. The CDR3 coding sequence is TGTGCCAGCAGCGTAGTTCCCAGCTCCTACAATGAGCAGTTCTTC.

The J gene is TRBJ2-7, the V gene TRBV6-6; no clear D gene. The CDR3 is 12 amino acids. V was shortened by 6 bases and J by 2 bases, with 8 bases between the two germline ends. Germline CDR1 and CDR2: MNHNY and SVGAGI (reference sequence). As DNA, the CDR3 is TGTGCCAGCAGGAAAAGGGCCTACGAGCAGTACTTC. Translated: CASRKRAYEQYF.

The genes are TRBV4-1 and TRBJ1-3, with a weak D call TRBD1 (6 bases). Germline CDR1 reads MGHRA; CDR2 reads YSYEKL. This CDR3 has 16 amino acids. V lost 1 base to trimming and J lost 2 bases, with 12 bases between them. The CDR3 region is CASSQGLTGTGNTIYF. CDR3 nucleotides: TGCGCCAGCAGCCAAGGACTGACAGGAACTGGAAACACCATATATTTT.

This chain connects TRBV5-6 to TRBJ1-1, with 9 bases that match TRBD1. The CDR3 runs to 16 residues. The junction had 13 bases not matched to a gene; V was cut back by 4 bases and J by 6 bases. CDR1 is SGHDT and CDR2 is YYEEEE in the germline V gene. CDR3 DNA: TGTGCCAGCAGCGAAAACTACGGACAGGGGAGCGCTGAAGCTTTCTTT. Translated, it gives CASSENYGQGSAEAFF.

The chain uses TRBV5-4 and TRBJ1-1, with D maybe TRBD1 (5 bases). Germline V gives CDR1 SGHNT, CDR2 YYREEE (reference sequence). The CDR3 runs to 15 residues. V was pared by 0 bases and J by 6 bases, with 15 bases between. The CDR3 DNA is TGTGCCAGCAGCTTGGAAGGGGCCAGGAGGGCTGAAGCTTTCTTT. Protein sequence: CASSLEGARRAEAFF.

The rearrangement uses TRBV6-5 and TRBJ1-2; 10 positions match TRBD1. Per the germline V gene, CDR1 is MNHEY and CDR2 is SVGAGI. CDR3 length: 13 amino acids. The junction had 5 bases not matched to a gene; V was cut back by 6 bases and J by 7 bases. The CDR3 bases are TGTGCCAGCAGCCTGGGACAGGGGTTTGGCTACACCTTC. Protein product: CASSLGQGFGYTF.

The J gene is TRBJ2-2, the V gene TRBV9; 13 bases match TRBD2. The CDR3 spans 19 residues. The germline V gene has CDR1 SGDLS and CDR2 YYNGEE. The ends lost 0 bases at V and 4 bases at J; junction bases unmatched: 9. The CDR3 is CASSVGLLAGGPVTGELFF. As DNA, the CDR3 is TGTGCCAGCAGCGTAGGGCTACTAGCGGGGGGGCCTGTCACCGGGGAGCTGTTTTTT.

This clone has more than one count but fewer than ten. This chain uses TRBV25-1 with TRBJ2-7, with D maybe TRBD1 (5 bases). The CDR3 is 17 amino acids. Trimming cost V 3 bases and J 2 bases, with 20 bases left between them. The germline V gene encodes CDR1 MGHDK and CDR2 SYGVNS. The CDR3, as DNA: TGTGCCAGCAGTGACAGGGTGGACCCCCGCGCAACCTACGAGCAGTACTTC. Translation gives CASSDRVDPRATYEQYF.